Listed here are 18 T cell receptor beta chains from one sample, sequenced in a study of blood T cells in healthy people across ages. A second PCR of 7 to 11 cycles used a sample-barcoded 5' primer and a J-beta primer mix. Each CDR3 protein is one row after TCRdb ran MiXCR on the 5' RACE reads. Here the sample spans hundreds of thousands of distinct CDR3 sequences, under 55% being singletons. Sequenced input: blood. All receptors derive from a man aged 55 to 70 in good health.

About this clonotype: With a much larger clone just one base away, this may be a read error. CDR3 in DNA: TGTGCCAGCAGCTTAGAGGTCAAGGGGGCAGATACGCAGTATTTT. This translates into CASSLEVKGADTQYF. The V call is TRBV7-2, the J call TRBJ2-3; tentatively, D is TRBD1 (6 bases). Germline V gene lookup returns CDR1 SGHTA and CDR2 FQGNSA. This CDR3 is built from 15 residues. V lost 1 base, J lost 4 bases, and 12 bases lay in between.

This clonotype has at least ten counts. The chain has TRBV9 and TRBJ2-1; no reliable D call. V lost 1 base to trimming and J lost 5 bases, with 7 bases between them. Germline V CDR1 and CDR2: SGDLS, YYNGEE. The CDR3 runs to 13 residues. The chain's CDR3 is CASSVRLDNEQFF. The CDR3 DNA is TGTGCCAGCAGCGTACGGCTTGACAATGAGCAGTTCTTC.

Notes on this clonotype: A read error may produce the germline difference seen at one junction end. The rearrangement links TRBV30 to TRBJ1-4; no definite D call. CDR3 length equals 13 residues. The V gene's germline CDR1 is GTSNPN and CDR2 SVGIG (reference sequence). The CDR3 spells CAWSGVPNEKLFF. The CDR3 DNA sequence: TGTGCCTGGAGCGGCGTACCTAATGAGAAACTGTTTTTT.

The genes are TRBV15 and TRBJ2-1; 7 bases are shared with TRBD2. The CDR3 contains 14 residues. Germline V gene sequence: CDR1 LNHNV, CDR2 YYDKDF (reference sequence). V lost 3 bases, J lost 10 bases, and 9 bases stayed unmatched. The CDR3 nucleotides are TGTGCCACCAGCAGGGGCTACGCGGGGGAAGAGCAGTTCTTC. Translated, it gives CATSRGYAGEEQFF.

This clonotype was observed a handful of times. The chain couples TRBV4-1 to TRBJ2-1; D gene ambiguous. Germline loops: CDR1 MGHRA, CDR2 YSYEKL. Trimming took 6 bases from V and 0 from J, leaving 15 bases between them. The CDR3 consists of 16 residues. CDR3 region: CASRVATVSSYNEQFF. CDR3 DNA sequence: TGCGCCAGCAGAGTTGCGACTGTTAGCTCCTACAATGAGCAGTTCTTC.

The rearrangement joins TRBV7-8 to TRBJ2-1; TRBD2 matches 7 bases. J lost 0 bases, V lost 1 base, and 6 bases had no gene match. This CDR3 has 17 amino acids. From germline, CDR1 is SGHVS and CDR2 FQNEAQ. CDR3 loop: CASSLVGGGYSYNEQFF. The CDR3 bases are TGTGCCAGCAGCTTAGTGGGGGGGGGTTACTCCTACAATGAGCAGTTCTTC. The variable domain in full, completed from reference TRBV7-8 and TRBJ2-1, reads GAGVSQSPRYKVAKRGQDVALRCDPISGHVSLFWYQQALGQGPEFLTYFQNEAQLDKSGLPSDRFFAERPEGSVSTLKIQRTQQEDSAVYLCASSLVGGGYSYNEQFFGPGTRLTVL.

V is TRBV7-2 and J is TRBJ1-1; TRBD1 matches at 9 bases. The germline V gene has CDR1 SGHTA and CDR2 FQGNSA. Trimming removed 3 bases from V and 5 bases from J; junction bases left unmatched: 7. This CDR3 region has 15 residues. CDR3 coding DNA: TGTGCCAGCAGCTTCCGGGACAGGGTCGAGACTGAAGCTTTCTTT. Its translation: CASSFRDRVETEAFF.

The rearrangement uses TRBV12-3 or TRBV12-4 and TRBJ2-1, with D hard to call. V was pared by 4 bases and J by 6 bases, with 19 bases between. The length of the CDR3 is 16 residues. The CDR3 is CASSSKTQLPINEQFF. In DNA, the CDR3 is TGTGCCAGCAGTTCAAAGACACAGTTGCCCATCAATGAGCAGTTCTTC.

The table lists this clonotype with a few counts. The chain couples TRBV29-1 to TRBJ1-1; 10 bases agree with TRBD1. CDR1 is SQVTM, CDR2 ANQGSEA, per germline. The CDR3 runs to 15 residues. Losses at the gene ends were 6 bases for V and 4 bases for J; bases not matched to a gene: 11. The CDR3 sequence is CSVDDRGRTGTEAFF. In DNA, the CDR3 is TGCAGCGTGGACGACAGGGGGCGGACGGGCACTGAAGCTTTCTTT.

This clonotype was seen repeatedly, ten times or more. V and J are TRBV2 and TRBJ2-7, with a weak D call TRBD1 (6 bases). The CDR3 runs 15 residues. V was shortened by 8 bases and J by 0 bases, with 17 bases between the two germline ends. CDR1 is SNHLY, CDR2 FYNNEI, per germline. CDR3 sequence reads: CASSTQGRGSYEQYF. CDR3 bases: TGTGCCAGCTCCACCCAGGGCAGGGGCTCCTACGAGCAGTACTTC.

The chain couples TRBV27 to TRBJ1-1; D unresolved. V shed 4 bases and J shed 0 bases, with 21 bases lying between them. CDR3 size: 18 residues. Germline CDR1 is MNHEY and CDR2 is SMNVEV (reference sequence). The CDR3 bases are TGTGCCAGCAGTTCTAGTGCGGGGTATGGCAGGATGAACACTGAAGCTTTCTTT. It yields the protein CASSSSAGYGRMNTEAFF.

This sequence joins TRBV9 and TRBJ2-4; tentatively, D is TRBD2 (5 bases). Trimming removed 3 bases at V and 13 bases at J, with 20 bases between. The CDR3 contains 14 residues. CDR1 and CDR2 (germline): SGDLS, YYNGEE. In nucleotides, the CDR3 is TGTGCCAGCAGCGGAGGCCGAGCGGAGACCACCCAGTACTTC. As protein: CASSGGRAETTQYF.

The chain has TRBV18 and TRBJ2-1, with D perhaps matching TRBD2 (5 bases). The tail of the sequence fits TRBJ2-7 better, so the J call may be wrong. This CDR3 is built from 13 residues. Germline V gene data show CDR1 as KGHSH and CDR2 as LQKENI. This CDR3 reads CASSPEDSWEQYF. DNA for the CDR3: TGTGCCAGCTCACCAGAGGACTCTTGGGAGCAGTACTTC.

This clonotype has more than one count but fewer than ten. The V call is TRBV30, the J call TRBJ1-5; D possibly corresponds to TRBD1 (5 bases). V shed 2 bases and J shed 4 bases, with 9 bases lying between them. Germline V gene lookup returns CDR1 GTSNPN and CDR2 SVGIG (reference sequence). CDR3 length equals 13 residues. The CDR3 region is CAWSTTVNQPQHF. For the CDR3, the DNA is TGTGCCTGGAGTACGACAGTGAATCAGCCCCAGCATTTT. The full variable domain, rest sourced from reference TRBV30 and TRBJ1-5, is SQTIHQWPATLVQPVGSPLSLECTVEGTSNPNLYWYRQAAGRGLQLLFYSVGIGQISSEVPQNLSASRPQDRQFILSSKKLLLSDSGFYLCAWSTTVNQPQHFGDGTRLSIL.

This clonotype was found a few times. The CDR3 coding sequence is TGTGCCAGCAGTTACCGGGACAGACTCTACGAGCAGTACTTC. This encodes CASSYRDRLYEQYF. The rearrangement joins TRBV6-2 or TRBV6-3 to TRBJ2-7, with 7 bases that match TRBD1. Germline loops: CDR1 MNHEY, CDR2 SVGEGT. The junction had 4 bases not matched to a gene; V was cut back by 2 bases and J by 3 bases. The CDR3 totals 14 residues.

The chain combines TRBV6-5 with TRBJ1-4, with TRBD1 identical over 7 bases. After removal of 0 bases from V and 0 bases from J, the junction contained 10 bases not matched to a gene. CDR3 length equals 19 residues. Germline V CDR1 and CDR2: MNHEY, SVGAGI. CDR3 bases: TGTGCCAGCAGTTACTCGAGGGACAGAAAAGGGGCAACTAATGAAAAACTGTTTTTT. Its protein product is CASSYSRDRKGATNEKLFF.

This clonotype was recorded a few times. V usage is TRBV5-1 and J usage is TRBJ2-5, with 8 bases that match TRBD2. This CDR3 has 16 residues. V gave up 5 bases and J gave up 2 bases; unmatched junction bases: 11. Germline CDR1 is SGHRS and CDR2 is YFSETQ. The CDR3 sequence: CASRLTGGGQQETQYF. The CDR3 DNA reads as TGCGCCAGCAGATTGACGGGCGGGGGGCAGCAAGAGACCCAGTACTTC.

J is TRBJ2-3 and V is TRBV12-3 or TRBV12-4; the D call may be TRBD1 or TRBD2 (5 bases each). The CDR3 contains 14 residues. V was clipped by 4 bases and J by 10 bases, with 18 bases between them. This chain's CDR3 is CASSSGTIRLAQYF. The CDR3 DNA sequence: TGTGCCAGCAGTTCTGGGACGATAAGATTGGCGCAGTATTTT.